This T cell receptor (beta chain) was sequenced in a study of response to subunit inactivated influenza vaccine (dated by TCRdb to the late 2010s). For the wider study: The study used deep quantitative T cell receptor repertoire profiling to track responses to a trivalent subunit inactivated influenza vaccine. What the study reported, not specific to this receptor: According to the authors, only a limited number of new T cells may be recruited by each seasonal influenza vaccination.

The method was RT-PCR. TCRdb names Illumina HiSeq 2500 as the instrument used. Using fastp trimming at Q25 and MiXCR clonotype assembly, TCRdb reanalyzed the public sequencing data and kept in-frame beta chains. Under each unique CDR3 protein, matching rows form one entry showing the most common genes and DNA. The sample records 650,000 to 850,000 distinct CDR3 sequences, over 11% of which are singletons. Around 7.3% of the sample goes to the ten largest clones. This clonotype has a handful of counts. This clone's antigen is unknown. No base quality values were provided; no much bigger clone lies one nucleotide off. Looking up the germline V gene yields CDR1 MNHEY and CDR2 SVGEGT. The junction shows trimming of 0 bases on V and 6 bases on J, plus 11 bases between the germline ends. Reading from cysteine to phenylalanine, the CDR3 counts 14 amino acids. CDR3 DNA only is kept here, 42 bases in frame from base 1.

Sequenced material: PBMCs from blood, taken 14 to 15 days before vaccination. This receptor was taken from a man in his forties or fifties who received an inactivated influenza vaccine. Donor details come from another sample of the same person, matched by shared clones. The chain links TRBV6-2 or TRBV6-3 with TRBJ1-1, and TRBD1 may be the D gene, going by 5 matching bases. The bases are TGTGCCAGCAGTTACTCGGGCAGGGCGGCTGAAGCTTTCTTT. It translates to CASSYSGRAAEAFF.